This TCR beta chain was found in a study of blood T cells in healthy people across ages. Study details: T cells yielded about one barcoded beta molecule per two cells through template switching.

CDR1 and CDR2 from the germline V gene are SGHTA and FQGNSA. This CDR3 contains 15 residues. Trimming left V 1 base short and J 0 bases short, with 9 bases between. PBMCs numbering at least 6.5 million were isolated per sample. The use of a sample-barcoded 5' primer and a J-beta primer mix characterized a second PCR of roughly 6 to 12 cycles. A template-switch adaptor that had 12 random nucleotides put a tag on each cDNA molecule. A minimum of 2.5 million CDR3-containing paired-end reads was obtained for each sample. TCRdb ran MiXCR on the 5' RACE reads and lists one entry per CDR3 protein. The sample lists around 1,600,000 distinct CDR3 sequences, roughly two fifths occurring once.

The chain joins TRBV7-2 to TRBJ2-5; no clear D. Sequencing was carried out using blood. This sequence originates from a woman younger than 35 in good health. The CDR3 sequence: CASSLELTYQETQYF. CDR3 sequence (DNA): TGTGCCAGCAGCTTAGAACTCACGTACCAAGAGACCCAGTACTTC.